The 25 T cell receptor beta chains given below trace back to one sample, sequenced in a study of blood T cell repertoires in COVID-19. Method: immunoSEQ multiplex PCR; TCRdb's copy keeps in-frame clones and lacks some. Counted here are fewer than 350,000 clones, 85% occurring once; the ten biggest clones make up around 4.2%. Material for sequencing was peripheral blood. The receptors come from a woman aged 50 to 60 with active or convalescent COVID-19.

The genes are TRBV7-2 and TRBJ2-3; TRBD2 matches 12 bases. The J segment lost 4 bases and the V segment lost 5 bases, leaving 10 bases of the junction unmatched. Germline CDR1 is SGHTA and CDR2 is FQGNSA. The CDR3 is 17 amino acids. The CDR3 bases are TGTGCCAGCAGCCCGAGACTAGCGGGAGTTGGGGCAGATACGCAGTATTTT. It encodes CASSPRLAGVGADTQYF. The entire variable domain, with the rest obtained from reference TRBV7-2 and TRBJ2-3, is as follows: GAGVSQSPSNKVTEKGKDVELRCDPISGHTALYWYRQSLGQGLEFLIYFQGNSAPDKSGLPSDRFSAERTGGSVSTLTIQRTQQEDSAVYLCASSPRLAGVGADTQYFGPGTRLTVL.

The genes are TRBV6-2 or TRBV6-3 and TRBJ2-5; 8 bases align to TRBD2. There are 15 residues in the CDR3. V shed 6 bases and J 2 bases; nucleotides not matched to a gene: 8. Germline CDR1 MNHEY, CDR2 SVGEGT. CDR3 residues: CASSRNSGVQETQYF. CDR3 in DNA: TGTGCCAGCAGCCGTAATAGCGGGGTTCAAGAGACCCAGTACTTC.

The chain employs TRBV27 and TRBJ1-5, with a possible D match to TRBD1 (5 bases). The V end was cut by 8 bases, the J end by 2 bases, with 13 bases between. In germline, CDR1 is MNHEY, CDR2 SMNVEV (reference sequence). This CDR3 spans 14 amino acids. The CDR3 sequence is CASGPAGGNQPQHF. CDR3 coding DNA: TGTGCCAGCGGCCCGGCGGGGGGCAATCAGCCCCAGCATTTT.

The V and J genes are TRBV28 and TRBJ2-7; 10 bases are a match to TRBD2. CDR1 is MDHEN, CDR2 SYDVKM, per germline. V was clipped by 5 bases and J by 2 bases; unmatched bases: 6. The CDR3 runs to 15 residues. For the CDR3, the DNA is TGTGCCAGCAGTCCGGGACTAGCGCCACCCTACGAGCAGTACTTC. Encoded protein: CASSPGLAPPYEQYF.

This clone was found once. This sequence joins TRBV9 and TRBJ1-1; the D gene is possibly TRBD1 (6 bases). With 3 bases removed from V and 1 base from J, the gap between germline ends came to 13 bases. This CDR3 has 15 residues. The germline gives CDR1 SGDLS, CDR2 YYNGEE. For the CDR3, the DNA is TGTGCCAGCAGCGGCAGGGGCGGGGGGAACACTGAAGCTTTCTTT. This sequence encodes CASSGRGGGNTEAFF. Based on the CDR3 plus reference TRBV9 and TRBJ1-1, the full variable domain is DSGVTQTPKHLITATGQRVTLRCSPRSGDLSVYWYQQSLDQGLQFLIQYYNGEERAKGNILERFSAQQFPDLHSELNLSSLELGDSALYFCASSGRGGGNTEAFFGQGTRLTVV.

This clone showed up just a few times. The chain employs TRBV6-5 and TRBJ2-7; D possibly corresponds to TRBD2 (6 bases). Germline CDR1 is MNHEY and CDR2 is SVGAGI. The V and J ends lost 8 bases and 3 bases respectively, with 20 bases between them. The CDR3 is 15 amino acids. The CDR3 loop reads CASRPIAGTFYEQYF. The CDR3 nucleotides are TGTGCCAGCCGACCCATTGCCGGGACTTTCTACGAGCAGTACTTC.

This clone was picked up one time. The chain has TRBV5-1 and TRBJ2-4; TRBD1 matches at 8 bases. Germline CDR1 is SGHRS and CDR2 is YFSETQ. This CDR3 is 14 amino acids long. V dropped 0 bases and J dropped 9; count of bases not matched to a gene: 5. The DNA of the CDR3 is TGCGCCAGCAGCTTGGAGACAGGGGAGGTCATTCAGTACTTC. This encodes CASSLETGEVIQYF.

The chain recombines TRBV7-9 with TRBJ1-2; D is perhaps TRBD1 (6 bases). Germline values: CDR1 SEHNR, CDR2 FQNEAQ (reference sequence). V lost 5 bases and J lost 3, with 16 bases in between. The length of the CDR3 is 15 residues. Here the CDR3 reads CASSPPGGAHYGYTF. CDR3 nucleotide sequence: TGTGCCAGCAGCCCTCCGGGGGGGGCGCACTATGGCTACACCTTC.

The chain links TRBV29-1 to TRBJ1-2, with D possibly TRBD1 on 5 matching bases. V lost 0 bases and J 3 bases, leaving 11 bases between the germline ends. The CDR3 length is 14 residues. Germline assignment: CDR1 SQVTM and CDR2 ANQGSEA. In DNA form, the CDR3 reads TGCAGCGTTGAAGAATTGGGGGGGTACTATGGCTACACCTTC. Translating gives CSVEELGGYYGYTF.

The genes are TRBV6-5 and TRBJ1-1; 11 bases are shared with TRBD1. The V and J ends lost 8 bases and 4 bases, in that order; junction bases with no gene match: 0. CDR1 and CDR2 (germline): MNHEY, SVGAGI. The CDR3 spans 12 residues. The CDR3 DNA follows: TGTGCCAGCGGGACAGGGGGCACTGAAGCTTTCTTT. Its translation is CASGTGGTEAFF.

This clone was detected a few times. The V and J genes are TRBV5-4 and TRBJ1-1; possibly TRBD1 for D (5 bases). Germline V gene sequence: CDR1 SGHNT, CDR2 YYREEE (reference sequence). V gave up 4 bases and J gave up 9 bases, with 13 bases separating them. This CDR3 comprises 12 residues. CDR3 nucleotide sequence: TGTGCCAGCAGCCCCGACAGTGGGCAAGCTTTCTTT. Amino acids: CASSPDSGQAFF. Using reference TRBV5-4 and TRBJ1-1 for the parts outside the CDR3, the full variable domain is ETGVTQSPTHLIKTRGQQVTLRCSSQSGHNTVSWYQQALGQGPQFIFQYYREEENGRGNFPPRFSGLQFPNYSSELNVNALELDDSALYLCASSPDSGQAFFGQGTRLTVV.

This clone occurred a few times. The chain couples TRBV20-1 to TRBJ1-2; D is undetermined. This CDR3 comprises 15 residues. In germline, CDR1 is DFQATT, CDR2 SNEGSKA (reference sequence). The V and J ends lost 3 bases and 0 bases respectively, with 14 bases between them. Here the CDR3 DNA reads TGCAGTGCTAGTCCCATGGGGAGCCCTAACTATGGCTACACCTTC. Its translation is CSASPMGSPNYGYTF.

The rearrangement uses TRBV11-2 and TRBJ1-3, with TRBD1 matching 10 bases. The CDR3 covers 16 residues. Germline V gene lookup returns CDR1 SGHAT and CDR2 FQNNGV. The trim removed 3 bases at V and 3 bases at J, leaving 5 bases unmatched. The CDR3 coding sequence is TGTGCCAGCAGCTTGACAGGGGGCTTTTTTGGAAACACCATATATTTT. Amino acids: CASSLTGGFFGNTIYF.

The chain carries TRBV29-1 and TRBJ1-1, with 7 bases matching TRBD1. Germline assignment: CDR1 SQVTM and CDR2 ANQGSEA. V shed 6 bases and J 1 base; nucleotides not matched to a gene: 5. The CDR3 is made up of 13 amino acids. CDR3 amino acids: CSVTGIWNTEAFF. Written as DNA, the CDR3 is TGCAGCGTGACAGGGATTTGGAACACTGAAGCTTTCTTT.

This clone was observed once. V is TRBV28 and J is TRBJ1-5; 8 bases are shared with TRBD1. The trim removed 4 bases at V and 2 bases at J, leaving 7 bases unmatched. The CDR3 loop spans 16 amino acids. Germline V gene data show CDR1 as MDHEN and CDR2 as SYDVKM. CDR3 region: CASSSWTGNGNQPQHF. CDR3 in DNA: TGTGCCAGCAGTTCCTGGACAGGGAACGGCAATCAGCCCCAGCATTTT.

V usage is TRBV5-4 and J usage is TRBJ2-5, with 11 bases aligning to TRBD1. This CDR3 region has 15 residues. The junction had 7 bases not matched to a gene; V was cut back by 4 bases and J by 5 bases. CDR1 is SGHNT, CDR2 YYREEE, per germline (reference sequence). DNA for the CDR3: TGTGCCAGCAGCGGAGGGACAGGGGGTAGGGAGACCCAGTACTTC. It translates to CASSGGTGGRETQYF.

The chain employs TRBV9 and TRBJ2-2; tentatively, D is TRBD2 (5 bases). Trimming pared 6 bases from V and 4 bases from J, leaving 13 bases between. The CDR3 consists of 14 residues. In germline, CDR1 is SGDLS, CDR2 YYNGEE. The CDR3 sequence: CASTSGISTGELFF. CDR3 DNA sequence: TGTGCCAGCACTTCCGGGATCTCCACCGGGGAGCTGTTTTTT.

The rearrangement joins TRBV24-1 to TRBJ1-1; 7 nucleotides match TRBD1. V trimming: 12 bases; J trimming: 0 bases; junction bases outside the gene matches: 12. The CDR3 totals 15 residues. Germline-derived CDR1 and CDR2 are KGHDR and SFDVKD. This chain's CDR3 is CAGTAVNLMNTEAFF. In nucleotides, the CDR3 is TGTGCCGGGACAGCAGTTAATCTCATGAACACTGAAGCTTTCTTT.

The rearrangement uses TRBV9 and TRBJ2-3; TRBD2 matches 7 bases. Germline lookup yields CDR1 SGDLS and CDR2 YYNGEE. V dropped 0 bases and J dropped 5; count of bases not matched to a gene: 9. The CDR3 consists of 16 residues. CDR3 nucleotide sequence: TGTGCCAGCAGCGTAGCTGTGGTGGGAGGGATAGATACGCAGTATTTT. It is translated as CASSVAVVGGIDTQYF. Full variable domain (missing parts from reference TRBV9 and TRBJ2-3): DSGVTQTPKHLITATGQRVTLRCSPRSGDLSVYWYQQSLDQGLQFLIQYYNGEERAKGNILERFSAQQFPDLHSELNLSSLELGDSALYFCASSVAVVGGIDTQYFGPGTRLTVL.

The chain joins TRBV5-1 to TRBJ2-7; 11 bases align to TRBD2. CDR1 SGHRS and CDR2 YFSETQ come from the germline V gene. Unmatched junction bases numbered 11, after V lost 0 bases and J lost 3 bases. The length of the CDR3 is 18 residues. The CDR3, as DNA: TGCGCCAGCAGCTTGGGACTAGCGGGGAGCAGGTTCTACTACGAGCAGTACTTC. It is translated as CASSLGLAGSRFYYEQYF.

To note about this clone: The junction shows a germline mismatch at one end, possibly a read error. V usage is TRBV6-5 and J usage is TRBJ2-3; 8 nucleotides match TRBD2. From germline, CDR1 is MNHEY and CDR2 SVGAGI. This CDR3 comprises 14 residues. The CDR3 here is CASRYLTSADTQYF. CDR3 nucleotide sequence: TGTGCCAGCAGATACTTGACTAGCGCGGATACGCAGTATTTT.

This chain's CDR3 is CASSLPGSNEKLFF. In nucleotides, the CDR3 is TGTGCCAGCAGTTTGCCAGGTTCTAATGAAAAACTGTTTTTT. The rearrangement joins TRBV28 to TRBJ1-4; D unresolved. The CDR3 contains 14 residues. The V gene lost 3 bases and the J gene lost 3 bases, with 8 bases spanning the gap. Germline CDR1 MDHEN, CDR2 SYDVKM. The whole variable domain, remainder taken from reference TRBV28 and TRBJ1-4, is DVKVTQSSRYLVKRTGEKVFLECVQDMDHENMFWYRQDPGLGLRLIYFSYDVKMKEKGDIPEGYSVSREKKERFSLILESASTNQTSMYLCASSLPGSNEKLFFGSGTQLSVL.

This chain joins TRBV2 and TRBJ2-4, with 7 bases aligning to TRBD2. The germline V gene has CDR1 SNHLY and CDR2 FYNNEI. The CDR3 length is 14 residues. V lost 8 bases, J lost 5 bases, and 9 bases stayed unmatched. CDR3 protein: CASQRERDQNIQYF. Written as DNA, the CDR3 is TGTGCCAGCCAAAGAGAGCGGGACCAAAACATTCAGTACTTC. The full variable domain, with the rest looked up from reference TRBV2 and TRBJ2-4, is EPEVTQTPSHQVTQMGQEVILRCVPISNHLYFYWYRQILGQKVEFLVSFYNNEISEKSEIFDDQFSVERPDGSNFTLKIRSTKLEDSAMYFCASQRERDQNIQYFGAGTRLSVL.

This clone was found a few times. The same CDR3 is also encoded by other DNA sequences in this sample. CDR3 region: CASSLGQGPDTQYF. The CDR3 nucleotides are TGCGCCAGCAGCTTGGGGCAGGGGCCAGATACGCAGTATTTT. The chain uses TRBV5-1 and TRBJ2-3; possibly TRBD1 for D (6 bases). Germline V gene data show CDR1 as SGHRS and CDR2 as YFSETQ. This CDR3 has 14 amino acids. V was shortened by 0 bases and J by 4 bases, with 9 bases between the two germline ends.

V gene TRBV27 combines with J gene TRBJ1-1; no clear D. Trimming took 2 bases from V and 6 from J, leaving 19 bases between them. The germline gives CDR1 MNHEY, CDR2 SMNVEV (reference sequence). The CDR3 length is 16 residues. The CDR3 spells CASSLISAAPRAEAFF. The CDR3 nucleotides are TGTGCCAGCAGTTTAATCTCTGCAGCCCCGAGGGCTGAAGCTTTCTTT.